The present TCR beta chain was sequenced within a study of technical replicates of blood from a handful of donors. Clones were sequenced by immunoSEQ multiplex PCR, and TCRdb holds only the in-frame ones, with some missing. The sample lists approximately 94,000 clones, around 96% occurring once. CDR3 length: 16 residues. Unmatched junction bases numbered 15, after V lost 8 bases and J lost 5 bases. Germline V gives CDR1 ENHRY, CDR2 SYGVKD. This receptor was identified in a human donor in good health. The chain has TRBV10-3 and TRBJ2-1; 7 bases match TRBD1. The sample comprised T cells isolated from PBMCs. The CDR3 sequence is CAIGQDSEGRNNEQFF. The CDR3 DNA reads TGTGCCATCGGACAGGATTCCGAGGGGCGCAACAATGAGCAGTTCTTC.